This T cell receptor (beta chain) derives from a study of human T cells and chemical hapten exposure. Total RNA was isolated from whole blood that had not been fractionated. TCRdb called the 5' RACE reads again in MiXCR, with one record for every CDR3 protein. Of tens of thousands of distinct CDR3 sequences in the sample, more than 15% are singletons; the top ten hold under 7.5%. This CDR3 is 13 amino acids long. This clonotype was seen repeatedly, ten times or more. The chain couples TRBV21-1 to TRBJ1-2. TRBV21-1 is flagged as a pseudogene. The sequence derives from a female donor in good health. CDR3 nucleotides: TGTGCCAGCAGCAAAGCGGGCATGATGGGCTACACCTTC. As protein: CASSKAGMMGYTF.